A selection of T cell receptor beta chains follows, all from one sample in a study of neurological immune-mediated disorders. TCRdb passed the 5' RACE reads through MiXCR, listing each CDR3 protein once. Of tens of thousands of distinct CDR3 sequences listed, around 7% are singletons. Sequenced: CD4+ T cells from blood. These receptors were obtained from a man aged 50 to 59 in good health. CDR3s include the opening cysteine and the closing phenylalanine or tryptophan. The order of the fields is clone size, J gene, V gene, D gene, CDR3 protein, CDR3 DNA. A D gene is named only where the DNA matches it firmly. Expanded clones are given a class, and other clones once, few, many or no size at all.

>many|TRBJ2-3|TRBV27|.
CASRLDRGLVADTQYF
TGTGCCAGCAGGCTGGACAGGGGACTAGTCGCAGATACGCAGTATTTT
>many|TRBJ2-7|TRBV4-3|TRBD1
CASSQGDRGLYEQYF
TGCGCCAGCAGCCAGGGGGACAGAGGCTTATACGAGCAGTACTTC
>many|TRBJ2-3|TRBV20-1|TRBD2
CSARLAGADTQYF
TGCAGTGCCAGACTAGCGGGTGCAGATACGCAGTATTTT
>many|TRBJ2-2|TRBV27|TRBD2
CASSPLSSGRDTGELFF
TGTGCCAGCAGTCCACTATCAAGCGGGAGGGATACCGGGGAGCTGTTTTTT
>many|TRBJ2-2|TRBV7-3|TRBD2
CASSRIGPFSGRAVTGELFF
TGTGCCAGCAGCCGAATCGGGCCGTTTAGCGGGAGGGCCGTCACCGGGGAGCTGTTTTTT
>.|TRBJ2-2|TRBV28|.
CASSPAGWELFF
TGTGCCAGCAGTCCCGCCGGGTGGGAGCTGTTTTTT
>many|TRBJ2-3|TRBV6-2/TRBV6-3|.
CASSYSTGSTDTQYF
TGTGCCAGCAGTTACTCGACCGGGAGCACAGATACGCAGTATTTT
>many|TRBJ1-1|TRBV9|.
CASRAGPNTEAFF
TGTGCAAGCCGAGCGGGACCGAACACTGAAGCTTTCTTT
>many|TRBJ1-1|TRBV29-1|.
CSVAGGLRLEAFF
TGCAGCGTGGCGGGGGGGCTGAGACTTGAAGCTTTCTTT
>many|TRBJ1-5|TRBV19|.
CASSSGHDLSNQPQHF
TGTGCCAGTAGTTCAGGACACGATCTTAGCAATCAGCCCCAGCATTTT
>many|TRBJ2-1|TRBV5-1|.
CASSPSSSYNEQFF
TGCGCCAGCAGCCCTTCTTCCTCCTACAATGAGCAGTTCTTC
>.|TRBJ2-1|TRBV20-1|TRBD2
CSARGTSGYNEQFF
TGCAGTGCTAGAGGGACTAGCGGATACAATGAGCAGTTCTTC
>.|TRBJ2-5|TRBV4-1|TRBD2
CASSQDLVAGGRETQYF
TGCGCCAGCAGCCAAGATCTCGTAGCGGGAGGCCGAGAGACCCAGTACTTC
>many|TRBJ1-1|TRBV29-1|TRBD1
CSVANPGGRTEAFF
TGCAGCGTTGCAAACCCAGGGGGTAGGACTGAAGCTTTCTTT
>few|TRBJ2-7|TRBV7-6|.
CASSDQTGYEQYF
TGTGCCAGCAGCGACCAAACAGGGTACGAGCAGTACTTC
>many|TRBJ2-7|TRBV6-6|.
CASSKGDFYEQYF
TGTGCCAGCAGTAAGGGGGACTTCTACGAGCAGTACTTC
>many|TRBJ1-5|TRBV4-1|TRBD1
CASSQTPGTAQEPQHF
TGCGCCAGCAGCCAAACCCCTGGGACAGCACAGGAGCCCCAGCATTTT
>many|TRBJ2-1|TRBV9|TRBD2
CADGTPGPPTSGEFF
TGTGCCGACGGGACCCCGGGACCGCCGACTAGCGGGGAGTTCTTC
>many|TRBJ1-1|TRBV12-3/TRBV12-4|.
CASRSLGGDTEAFF
TGTGCCAGCAGATCCTTGGGGGGGGACACTGAAGCTTTCTTT
>.|TRBJ2-7|TRBV20-1|.
CSAKCSDFGHSSYEQYF
TGCAGTGCTAAGTGTAGCGACTTTGGGCACAGCTCCTACGAGCAGTACTTC
>many|TRBJ1-1|TRBV6-6|.
CASRTQNLNTEAFF
TGTGCCAGCAGGACCCAGAATTTGAACACTGAAGCTTTCTTT
>many|TRBJ1-3|TRBV7-2|.
CASSPGRTGNTIYF
TGTGCCAGCAGCCCGGGCAGGACTGGAAACACCATATATTTT
>many|TRBJ2-3|TRBV20-1|TRBD1
CSAIHRDRGQNTQYF
TGCAGTGCTATACACCGGGACAGGGGGCAAAATACGCAGTATTTT
>many|TRBJ1-2|TRBV6-5|.
CASSYSNPPPVYGYTF
TGTGCCAGCAGTTACTCGAACCCCCCCCCAGTCTATGGCTACACCTTC
>many|TRBJ2-7|TRBV5-5|TRBD1
CASSTGTGIYEQYF
TGTGCCAGCAGCACCGGGACAGGGATCTACGAGCAGTACTTC
>.|TRBJ2-5|TRBV27|TRBD2
CATRGLAGVLQETQYF
TGTGCCACCCGAGGACTAGCGGGAGTGTTACAAGAGACCCAGTACTTC
>many|TRBJ2-3|TRBV20-1|.
CSARDMDSLTDTQYF
TGCAGTGCTAGAGATATGGACAGTCTCACAGATACGCAGTATTTT
>many|TRBJ2-7|TRBV6-5|.
CASSRAGSSYEQYF
TGTGCCAGCTCCCGGGCGGGAAGCTCCTACGAGCAGTACTTC
>many|TRBJ2-5|TRBV4-1|TRBD2
CASSPGLAGGRETQYF
TGCGCCAGCAGCCCGGGACTAGCGGGAGGGAGAGAGACCCAGTACTTC
>many|TRBJ2-3|TRBV7-9|.
CASSLRRARLTDTQYF
TGTGCCAGCAGCTTACGGCGGGCTCGACTAACGGATACGCAGTATTTT
>many|TRBJ2-3|TRBV20-1|TRBD2
CSARDLFLASGRTDTQYF
TGCAGTGCTAGAGATCTTTTTTTGGCTAGCGGGCGCACAGATACGCAGTATTTT
>few|TRBJ1-6|TRBV5-4|.
CASSLTGRDNSPLHF
TGTGCCAGCAGCTTAACCGGGAGGGATAATTCACCCCTCCACTTT
>many|TRBJ2-1|TRBV20-1|.
CSARGEGNEQFF
TGCAGTGCTAGGGGCGAGGGTAATGAGCAGTTCTTC
>.|TRBJ1-3|TRBV6-5|TRBD1
CASRRQGTGNTIYF
TGTGCCAGCAGACGACAGGGAACTGGAAACACCATATATTTT
>many|TRBJ1-6|TRBV20-1|.
CSARDGRDGYSSYNSPLHF
TGCAGTGCTAGAGATGGGCGGGACGGATATAGCTCCTATAATTCACCCCTCCACTTT
>many|TRBJ2-7|TRBV7-9|.
CASSLSGVFSYEQYF
TGTGCCAGCAGCTTATCAGGGGTTTTCTCCTACGAGCAGTACTTC